What follows is one T cell receptor beta chain and its context. What it recognizes is unknown. V was clipped by 5 bases and J by 2 bases, with 12 bases between them. The CDR3 is made up of 14 amino acids. Germline CDR1 MNHEY, CDR2 SMNVEV (reference sequence). This entry is derived from a study of OX40 agonist ivuxolimab in advanced cancers. Study in general: Patients received ivuxolimab, an intravenous treatment, every 2 weeks at 0.01 to 10 mg/kg. Study-wide findings and caveats: Both blood CD4+ and CD8+ T cells showed clonal growth by week 6 at 0.1 to 3.0 mg/kg.

Generated by immunoSEQ multiplex PCR, the TCRdb table keeps only in-frame clones and is missing some. The sample records tens of thousands of clones, roughly 88% being singletons. The chain uses TRBV27 and TRBJ1-2, with D hard to call. The sequence came from an adult with an advanced solid tumor such as melanoma, head and neck, liver or kidney cancer. Sequenced here: CD4+ or CD8+ T cells sorted from blood, sampled in a trial of the OX40 agonist ivuxolimab. The CDR3 is CASSPRSPNYGYTF. CDR3 nucleotide sequence: TGTGCCAGCAGTCCCAGGTCACCCAACTATGGCTACACCTTC.